This T cell receptor (beta chain) was found in a study of CD8+ T cells in alopecia areata. Study context: Patients received oral tofacitinib, 5 to 10 mg twice daily, for moderate-to-severe alopecia areata. Patients given treatment had severity scored by the percentage of scalp area affected.

Treatment defined: oral pan-JAK inhibitor, 5-10 mg twice daily. This clone was recorded a few times. Sequencing templates came from extracted RNA that was reverse transcribed into cDNA. Clones were sequenced by immunoSEQ multiplex PCR, and TCRdb holds only the in-frame ones, with some missing. The sample has roughly 230,000 clones, around two fifths seen once. V shed 0 bases and J shed 9 bases, with 11 bases lying between them. The CDR3 is 13 amino acids. Germline CDR1 and CDR2: SQVTM and ANQGSEA. Sample: CD4+ T cells sorted from blood, taken around week 37, from a patient treated with tofacitinib. The TCR sequence derives from a human donor with alopecia areata. The rearrangement uses TRBV29-1 and TRBJ2-2; D gene unclear. The CDR3 bases are TGCAGCGTTGAAGAATCGTCCGCCCGGGAGCTGTTTTTT. It encodes CSVEESSARELFF.